These 9 T cell receptor beta chains came from one sample sequenced in a study of monozygotic twins with inflammatory bowel disease. Reprocessing the 5' RACE reads, TCRdb reports a single entry for every CDR3 protein and omits DNA. This sample's clone table lists around 400,000 distinct CDR3 sequences. The sample taken for sequencing was blood. The receptors were sampled from a human donor with ulcerative colitis or Crohn's disease, or a healthy co-twin of an affected twin (not recorded which).

This chain links TRBV20-1 with TRBJ2-3; TCRdb indicates TRBD2, and absent DNA this call remains unverified. The CDR3 spans 18 residues. In germline, CDR1 is DFQATT, CDR2 SNEGSKA (reference sequence). CDR3 amino acids: CSAGKMGLVGLRADTQYF.

V is TRBV5-1 and J is TRBJ2-7; TCRdb proposes TRBD1, but this gene call is untestable without DNA. The CDR3 consists of 15 residues. The V gene's germline CDR1 is SGHRS and CDR2 YFSETQ. The CDR3 spells CASSLGSTGSSEQYF.

This chain joins TRBV20-1 and TRBJ1-6. The CDR3 covers 15 residues. Germline-derived CDR1 and CDR2 are DFQATT and SNEGSKA (reference sequence). The CDR3: CSARSAGRADSPLHF.

The genes are TRBV12-3 or TRBV12-4 and TRBJ2-7; TCRdb proposes TRBD1, but this gene call is untestable without DNA. The CDR3 has 14 residues. CDR3 sequence: CASTTGFWRDEQYF.

The V call is TRBV10-3, the J call TRBJ1-2; the D call from TCRdb, TRBD1, cannot be confirmed without DNA. CDR1 is ENHRY, CDR2 SYGVKD, per germline. CDR3 size: 13 residues. CDR3 sequence: CAIPLQGASGYTF.

This chain uses TRBV24-1 with TRBJ2-1; the D gene TCRdb calls, TRBD1, cannot be checked with no DNA. CDR3 size: 15 residues. Germline CDR1 KGHDR, CDR2 SFDVKD. The CDR3 reads CATSDGTGLFNEQFF.

The chain combines TRBV6-2 or TRBV6-3 with TRBJ1-5; the D call of TRBD1 rests on TCRdb alone, since no DNA is present to check it. This CDR3 has 17 amino acids. Germline V gives CDR1 MNHEY, CDR2 SVGEGT. CDR3 protein: CASIPGQGSFSNQPQHF.

V is TRBV27 and J is TRBJ1-6. The CDR3 contains 15 residues. Germline V gene lookup returns CDR1 MNHEY and CDR2 SMNVEV (reference sequence). This CDR3 reads CASSLQGYYNSPLHF.

V usage is TRBV20-1 and J usage is TRBJ2-7; no DNA is available, so the TRBD2 call from TCRdb remains unchecked. Germline CDR1 and CDR2: DFQATT and SNEGSKA (reference sequence). The CDR3 is 20 amino acids. The CDR3 loop is CSAIRLPPGLAGVLSSEQYF.